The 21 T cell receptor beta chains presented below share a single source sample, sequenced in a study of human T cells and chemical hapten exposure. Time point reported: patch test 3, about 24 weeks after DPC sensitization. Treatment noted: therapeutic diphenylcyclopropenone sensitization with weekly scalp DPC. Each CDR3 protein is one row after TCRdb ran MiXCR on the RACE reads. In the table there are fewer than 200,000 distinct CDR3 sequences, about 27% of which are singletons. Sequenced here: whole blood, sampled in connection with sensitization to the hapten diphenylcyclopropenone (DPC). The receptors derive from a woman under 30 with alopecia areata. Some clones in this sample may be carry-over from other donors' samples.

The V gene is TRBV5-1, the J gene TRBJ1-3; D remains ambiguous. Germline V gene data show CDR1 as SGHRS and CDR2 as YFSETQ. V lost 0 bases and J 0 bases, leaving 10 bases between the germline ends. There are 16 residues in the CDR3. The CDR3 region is CASSLEHSNSGNTIYF. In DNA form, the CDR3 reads TGCGCCAGCAGCTTGGAACACTCAAACTCTGGAAACACCATATATTTT.

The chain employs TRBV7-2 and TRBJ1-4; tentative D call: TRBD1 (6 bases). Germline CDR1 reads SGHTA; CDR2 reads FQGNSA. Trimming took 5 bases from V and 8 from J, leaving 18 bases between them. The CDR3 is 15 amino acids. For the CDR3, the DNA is TGTGCCAGCAGCCGACTGGGGGGCCTGGGGGAAAAACTGTTTTTT. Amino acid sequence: CASSRLGGLGEKLFF.

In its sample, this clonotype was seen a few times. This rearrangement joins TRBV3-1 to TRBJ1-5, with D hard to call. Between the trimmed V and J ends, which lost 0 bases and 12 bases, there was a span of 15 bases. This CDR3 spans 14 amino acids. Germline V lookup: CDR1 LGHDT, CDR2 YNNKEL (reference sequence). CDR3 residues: CASSQDSRGSGQHF. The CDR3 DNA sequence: TGTGCCAGCAGCCAAGATTCGCGAGGGAGCGGCCAGCATTTT.

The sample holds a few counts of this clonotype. CDR3 protein: CASSYARGLAVDEQFF. The DNA of the CDR3 is TGTGCCAGCAGTTATGCCAGGGGACTAGCGGTCGATGAGCAGTTCTTC. The gene calls are TRBV6-2 or TRBV6-3 and TRBJ2-1, with TRBD2 identical over 11 bases. V was pared by 3 bases and J by 8 bases, with 9 bases of the junction left unmatched. Germline V lookup: CDR1 MNHEY, CDR2 SVGEGT. The CDR3 covers 16 residues.

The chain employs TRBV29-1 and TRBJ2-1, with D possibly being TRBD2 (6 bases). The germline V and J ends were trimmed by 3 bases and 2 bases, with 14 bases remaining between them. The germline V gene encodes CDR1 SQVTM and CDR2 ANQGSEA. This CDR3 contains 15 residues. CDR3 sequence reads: CSVEAGPLAYNEQFF. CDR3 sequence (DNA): TGCAGCGTTGAGGCGGGACCTTTAGCCTACAATGAGCAGTTCTTC.

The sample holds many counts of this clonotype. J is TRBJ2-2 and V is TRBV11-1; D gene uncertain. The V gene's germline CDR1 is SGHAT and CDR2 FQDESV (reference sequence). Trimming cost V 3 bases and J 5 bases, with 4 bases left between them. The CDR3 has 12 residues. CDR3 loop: CASSFPTGELFF. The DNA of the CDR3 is TGTGCCAGCAGCTTTCCAACCGGGGAGCTGTTTTTT.

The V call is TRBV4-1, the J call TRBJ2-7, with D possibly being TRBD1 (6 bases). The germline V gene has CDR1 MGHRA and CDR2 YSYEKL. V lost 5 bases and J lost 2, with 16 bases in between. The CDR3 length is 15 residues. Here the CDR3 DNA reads TGCGCCAGCAGCTCAACAATGGGGGCTACCTACGAGCAGTACTTC. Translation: CASSSTMGATYEQYF.

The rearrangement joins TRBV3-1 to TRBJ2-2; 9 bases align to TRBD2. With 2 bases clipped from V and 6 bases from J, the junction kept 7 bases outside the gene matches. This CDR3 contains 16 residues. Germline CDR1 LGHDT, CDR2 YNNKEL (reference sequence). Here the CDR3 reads CASSQRAGGAAGELFF. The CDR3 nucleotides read TGTGCCAGCAGCCAACGAGCGGGGGGAGCGGCCGGGGAGCTGTTTTTT.

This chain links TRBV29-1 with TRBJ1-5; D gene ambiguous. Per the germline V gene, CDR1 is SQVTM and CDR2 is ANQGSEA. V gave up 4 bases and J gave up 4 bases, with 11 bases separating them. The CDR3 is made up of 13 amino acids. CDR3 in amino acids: CSVGASDNQPQHF. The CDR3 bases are TGCAGCGTTGGAGCGAGCGATAATCAGCCCCAGCATTTT.

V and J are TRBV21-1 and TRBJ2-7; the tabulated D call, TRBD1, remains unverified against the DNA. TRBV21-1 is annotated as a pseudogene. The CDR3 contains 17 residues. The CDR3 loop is CASSSNTGAGRSYEQYF. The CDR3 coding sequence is TGTGCCAGCAGCAGCAATACTGGGGCAGGGAGGTCCTACGAGCAGTACTTC.

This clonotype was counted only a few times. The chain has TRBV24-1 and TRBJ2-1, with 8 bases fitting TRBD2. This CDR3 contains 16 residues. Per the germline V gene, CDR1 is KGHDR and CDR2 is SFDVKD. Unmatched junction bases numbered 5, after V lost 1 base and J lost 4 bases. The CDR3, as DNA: TGTGCCACCAGTGATTTCAGCGGGGGCCGTTACAATGAGCAGTTCTTC. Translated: CATSDFSGGRYNEQFF.

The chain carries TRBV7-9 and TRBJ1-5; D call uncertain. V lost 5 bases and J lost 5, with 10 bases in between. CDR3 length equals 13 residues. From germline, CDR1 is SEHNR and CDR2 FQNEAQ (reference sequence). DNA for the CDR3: TGTGCCAGCAGCAAATCCCCGGATCAGCCCCAGCATTTT. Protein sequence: CASSKSPDQPQHF.

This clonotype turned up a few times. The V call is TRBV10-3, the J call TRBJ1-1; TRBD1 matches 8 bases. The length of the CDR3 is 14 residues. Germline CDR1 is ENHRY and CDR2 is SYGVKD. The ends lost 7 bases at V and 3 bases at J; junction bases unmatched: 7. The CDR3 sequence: CAITRQGSYTEAFF. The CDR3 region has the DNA TGTGCCATCACTAGACAGGGGTCTTACACTGAAGCTTTCTTT.

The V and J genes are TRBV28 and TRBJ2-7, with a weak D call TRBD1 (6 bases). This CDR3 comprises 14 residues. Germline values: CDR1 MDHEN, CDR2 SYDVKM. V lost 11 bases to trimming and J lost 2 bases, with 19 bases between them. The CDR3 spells CAGRSAGATYEQYF. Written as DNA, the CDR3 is TGTGCCGGAAGGTCTGCAGGGGCCACCTACGAGCAGTACTTC.

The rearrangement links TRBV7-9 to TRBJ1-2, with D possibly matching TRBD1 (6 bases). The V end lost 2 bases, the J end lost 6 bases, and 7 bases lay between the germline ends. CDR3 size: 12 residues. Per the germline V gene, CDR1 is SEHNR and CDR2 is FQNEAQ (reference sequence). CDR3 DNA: TGTGCCAGCAGCTTAACAGGGAATGGCTACACCTTC. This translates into CASSLTGNGYTF.

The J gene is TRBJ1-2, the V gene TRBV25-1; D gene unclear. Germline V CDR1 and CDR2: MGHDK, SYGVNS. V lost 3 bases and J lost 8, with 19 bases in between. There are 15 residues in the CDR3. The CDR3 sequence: CASSDSGIKQRGYTF. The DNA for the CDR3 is TGTGCCAGCAGTGATAGTGGAATAAAACAGAGGGGCTACACCTTC.

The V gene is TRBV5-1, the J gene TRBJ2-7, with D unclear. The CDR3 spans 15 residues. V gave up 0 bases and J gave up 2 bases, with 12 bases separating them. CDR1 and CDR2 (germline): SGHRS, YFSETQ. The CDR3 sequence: CASSLVRRPPYEQYF. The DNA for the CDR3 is TGCGCCAGCAGCTTGGTACGACGTCCTCCCTACGAGCAGTACTTC.

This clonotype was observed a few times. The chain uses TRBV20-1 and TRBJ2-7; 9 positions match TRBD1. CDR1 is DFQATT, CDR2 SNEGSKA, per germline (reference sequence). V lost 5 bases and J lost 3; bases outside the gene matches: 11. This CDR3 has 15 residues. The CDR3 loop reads CSALEPGQGGYEQYF. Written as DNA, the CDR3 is TGCAGTGCTCTAGAGCCGGGACAGGGAGGCTACGAGCAGTACTTC.

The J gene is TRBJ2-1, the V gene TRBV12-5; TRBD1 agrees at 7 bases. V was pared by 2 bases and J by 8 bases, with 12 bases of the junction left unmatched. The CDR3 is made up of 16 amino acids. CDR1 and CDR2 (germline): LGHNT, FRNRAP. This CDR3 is CASGLTPGTAGDEQFF. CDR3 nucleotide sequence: TGTGCTAGTGGTTTGACCCCCGGGACAGCCGGGGATGAGCAGTTCTTC. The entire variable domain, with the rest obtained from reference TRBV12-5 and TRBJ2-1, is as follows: DARVTQTPRHKVTEMGQEVTMRCQPILGHNTVFWYRQTMMQGLELLAYFRNRAPLDDSGMPKDRFSAEMPDATLATLKIQPSEPRDSAVYFCASGLTPGTAGDEQFFGPGTRLTVL.

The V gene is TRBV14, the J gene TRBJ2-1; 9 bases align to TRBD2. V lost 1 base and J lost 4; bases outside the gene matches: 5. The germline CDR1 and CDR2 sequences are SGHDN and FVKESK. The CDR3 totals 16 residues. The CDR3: CASSQALAGPYNEQFF. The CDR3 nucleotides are TGTGCCAGCAGCCAAGCTCTAGCGGGACCTTACAATGAGCAGTTCTTC.

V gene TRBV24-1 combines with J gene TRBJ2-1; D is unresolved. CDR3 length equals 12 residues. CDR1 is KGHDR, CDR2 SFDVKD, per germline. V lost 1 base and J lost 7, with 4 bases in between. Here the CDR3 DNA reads TGTGCCACCAGTGATTTCGGGAATGAGCAGTTCTTC. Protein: CATSDFGNEQFF.